The TCR beta chain described here comes from a study of glioma-infiltrating T cells. Overall study findings and caveats: Only very few CDR3 sequences appeared in both tissue and blood.

The iRepertoire nested amplicon-rescue multiplex PCR amplified TCR alpha and beta CDR3s from RNA. TCRdb re-called the multiplex PCR reads through MiXCR, storing one row per CDR3 protein. The table includes tens of thousands of distinct CDR3 sequences, around 42% detected once. This clonotype was observed many times. Its antigen remains unknown. This clonotype originated in a human donor with low-grade glioma or glioblastoma, undergoing nonglioma brain surgery, or in good health (not recorded which). What was sequenced was glioma tissue, nonneoplastic brain tissue, or PBMCs (not recorded which).

The CDR3, as DNA: TGTGCCAGCAGTTTCCTACGACTAGCGGAGGTATACAATGAGCAGTTCTTC. It encodes CASSFLRLAEVYNEQFF. The rearrangement uses TRBV12-3 or TRBV12-4 and TRBJ2-1; 9 nucleotides line up with TRBD2. This CDR3 has 17 residues. V dropped 3 bases and J dropped 4; count of bases not matched to a gene: 10.